This T cell receptor (beta chain) was recorded in a study of CD8+ T cells in alopecia areata. General study points: Because of a solitary nonresponder, the connection of baseline CD8+ expansion to response stays uncertain.

As the sequencing template, cDNA was produced by extracting RNA and reverse transcribing it. TCRdb keeps only in-frame clones here, not all; method: immunoSEQ multiplex PCR. The sample lists around 190,000 clones, around 65% occurring once. With respect to this clone: The antigen is undetermined.

This CDR3 spans 14 amino acids. Looked up from germline, CDR1 is SNHLY and CDR2 is FYNNEI. Trimming shortened V by 8 bases and J by 3 bases, and 14 bases separated the two germline ends. The treatment here: oral pan-JAK inhibitor, 5-10 mg twice daily. This rearrangement joins TRBV2 to TRBJ1-5; maybe TRBD1 (6 bases). This sample comprised CD4+ T cells sorted from blood, obtained at week 4, from a patient treated with tofacitinib. The receptor comes from a human donor with alopecia areata. The CDR3 protein is CASSRDKVNQPQHF. As DNA, the CDR3 is TGTGCCAGCTCCCGGGACAAAGTCAATCAGCCCCAGCATTTT.